Listed here is a single T cell receptor (beta chain). Its antigen is as yet unknown. This entry belongs to a study of cytomegalovirus exposure and HLA in healthy donors. The PCR made use of 60 Vbeta and 13 Jbeta primers. Only in-frame clones appear in the TCRdb table, and some are missing; sequencing was by immunoSEQ multiplex PCR. Among 200,000 or so clones listed, 60% to 80% were seen once. Study-wide results and caveats: The investigators catalogued 164 TCR beta chains as cytomegalovirus-associated.

What was sequenced was PBMCs. This sequence was found in a woman aged 25-40 years in good health and CMV-seronegative.

The CDR3 nucleotides are TGTGCCACGGGGACTAGCGGAGCCACCTACGAGCAGTACTTC. Its translation: CATGTSGATYEQYF. V gene TRBV28 combines with J gene TRBJ2-7; 11 bases align to TRBD2. The CDR3 loop spans 14 amino acids. Germline V CDR1 and CDR2: MDHEN, SYDVKM. J was trimmed by 2 bases and V by 10 bases; bases with no gene match: 7.